This entry lists 9 T cell receptor beta chains sequenced from one sample in a study of T cell repertoires in cytomegalovirus infection (dated 2019 in TCRdb). Sequenced using an Illumina HiSeq 1500. The public sequencing data were trimmed at Q25 with fastp and processed into clonotypes with MiXCR by TCRdb, which kept only in-frame beta chains. Rows are combined by CDR3 protein, so each entry shows the most common genes and DNA. This sample is represented by 250,000 to 300,000 distinct CDR3 sequences; over 8% of them were singletons. Around 16% of the sample is held by the ten biggest clonotypes. The source material was PBMCs. The receptors originated from a human donor in good health (CMV status not recorded). Some clones in this sample may be carry-over from other donors' samples.

This clonotype was observed many times. CDR3 sequence reads: CASSSDPGPYTDTQYF. CDR3 sequence (DNA): TGTGCCAGCAGCTCCGACCCGGGCCCTTACACAGATACGCAGTATTTT. The chain couples TRBV7-2 to TRBJ2-3; D gene uncertain. The germline CDR1 and CDR2 sequences are SGHTA and FQGNSA. Trimming shortened V by 4 bases and J by 2 bases, and 16 bases separated the two germline ends. The CDR3 consists of 16 residues.

This clonotype was recorded a few times. The V gene is TRBV20-1, the J gene TRBJ1-2, with 10 bases fitting TRBD1. CDR1 DFQATT and CDR2 SNEGSKA come from the germline V gene (reference sequence). This CDR3 region has 12 residues. V lost 6 bases, J lost 7 bases, and 5 bases stayed unmatched. The CDR3 bases are TGCAGTGCATCGACAGGGGGCATTGGCTACACCTTC. It specifies CSASTGGIGYTF.

This clonotype came up many times. The J gene is TRBJ2-2, the V gene TRBV7-8, with 8 bases fitting TRBD2. V lost 5 bases, J lost 0 bases, and 5 bases stayed unmatched. Looked up from germline, CDR1 is SGHVS and CDR2 is FQNEAQ. The CDR3 length is 16 residues. The CDR3 DNA reads TGTGCCAGCAGCCAAAGGACTAGCTCGAACACCGGGGAGCTGTTTTTT. The encoded protein is CASSQRTSSNTGELFF.

This clonotype was observed a few times. CDR3: CASRVTGDTGELFF. The CDR3 DNA reads TGTGCCAGCAGGGTAACAGGGGATACCGGGGAGCTGTTTTTT. The chain couples TRBV6-4 to TRBJ2-2, with TRBD1 matching 7 bases. The CDR3 is 14 residues long. The germline CDR1 and CDR2 sequences are MRHNA and SNTAGT. V was pared by 6 bases and J by 5 bases, with 6 bases of the junction left unmatched.

V is TRBV20-1 and J is TRBJ2-7; D remains unclear. The CDR3 extends over 11 amino acids. The V end was cut by 3 bases, the J end by 2 bases, with 5 bases between. Germline CDR1 and CDR2: DFQATT and SNEGSKA (reference sequence). As DNA, the CDR3 is TGCAGTGCTAGCACTCCCTACGAGCAGTACTTC. Its translation is CSASTPYEQYF.

The chain employs TRBV5-6 and TRBJ2-2; 10 nucleotides match TRBD2. The germline gives CDR1 SGHDT, CDR2 YYEEEE. V lost 2 bases and J lost 5; bases outside the gene matches: 6. The CDR3 is 16 residues long. The CDR3 nucleotides read TGTGCCAGCAGCTTTCTAGCGGGAGAGTGGACCGGGGAGCTGTTTTTT. Amino acids: CASSFLAGEWTGELFF.

The sample holds many counts of this clonotype. The gene calls are TRBV12-3 or TRBV12-4 and TRBJ1-3; 8 positions agree with TRBD1. The CDR3 consists of 17 residues. Trimming at V came to 6 bases and at J to 4 bases, leaving 14 bases not matched to a gene. The CDR3 loop reads CASRNRRQGQRGNTIYF. For the CDR3, the DNA is TGTGCCAGCAGGAACCGACGACAGGGGCAAAGGGGAAACACCATATATTTT.

This clonotype was counted at least ten times. The chain uses TRBV6-1 and TRBJ1-1; D uncertain. The germline V and J ends were trimmed by 8 bases and 5 bases, with 9 bases remaining between them. Germline V gives CDR1 MNHNS, CDR2 SASEGT. The CDR3 runs to 11 residues. The CDR3 bases are TGTGCCAGCGAATTGAGGACTGAAGCTTTCTTT. Its protein product is CASELRTEAFF.

Concerning this clonotype itself: A much larger clone lies a single base off, so this may be a read error. This chain links TRBV7-2 with TRBJ2-7; 11 nucleotides align to TRBD2. Germline V gene lookup returns CDR1 SGHTA and CDR2 FQGNSA. J was trimmed by 6 bases and V by 6 bases; bases with no gene match: 10. CDR3 size: 15 residues. Here the CDR3 DNA reads TGTGCCAGCAGGCCGGGGAGGACTAGCGGGCCCGAGCAGTACTTC. The encoded protein is CASRPGRTSGPEQYF.